The subject of this entry is one T cell receptor beta chain. The antigen this receptor binds is unknown. Base qualities are not provided; no much larger clone lies one nucleotide away. This sample is drawn from a study of a mutant IDH1 vaccine in newly diagnosed glioma (dated by TCRdb to the early 2020s). Looking at the study overall: Patients were given eight vaccinations, in weeks 1, 3, 5, 7, 11, 15, 19 and 23, which matched visits V03 through V10. Vaccination started 4-6 weeks after radiotherapy alone, or was given together with temozolomide cycles in the groups whose treatment included chemotherapy. Of the roughly 34 treated patients, approximately 62% were male and around 40% were female, and a mean age of roughly 40 years was recorded. Before enrollment, most patients had been given radiochemotherapy with temozolomide as standard therapy, while the rest had received either radiotherapy alone or temozolomide alone. Peripheral blood was drawn at six visits: V03 (baseline), V05, V07, V10, V12 and V13. For exploratory analyses, fewer than 30 treated patients had longitudinal TCRB deep sequencing done wherever samples were available. The study at large found these results: It was noted by the authors that analyses of patient blood samples could not be reproduced owing to sample limitations. Selection of PBMC samples for TCRB deep sequencing was based on availability. No apparent relationship was observed between pseudoprogression and alterations in the top peripheral T cell clonotypes detected by TCRB sequencing. Immune responses induced by the vaccine were seen in roughly 92% of patients across multiple MHC alleles.

The library was made by the immunoSEQ multiplex PCR assay. Rearranged TCR beta chain sequences were amplified using the hsTCRB Kit according to the manufacturer's protocol. An Illumina MiSeq was used to sequence the TCRB libraries. The paper's data handling went like this. The proprietary platform of the kit vendor was used for demultiplexing, trimming and gene mapping. TCRdb stores this immuneACCESS table with in-frame sequences only. Part of the clones is absent; in the studies checked, under half of the shortfall reflects unresolved V genes, and no reason is known for the rest. The DNA was the basis for D and trimming; V, J and clone size are from that table. The sample yields tens of thousands of clones; about 80% were counted once. About 9% of the sample is held by the ten biggest clonotypes. Measured from the cysteine to the phenylalanine, the CDR3 is 14 residues long. Just CDR3 DNA is preserved here, 42 bases in frame from base 1. V gives up 0 bases and J gives up 4 bases, and the segment between their germline ends measures 7 bases. The CDR1 and CDR2 encoded by the germline V gene are SGHRS and YFSETQ.

What this sample's time point label stands for: week 11, during vaccination. Every vaccine dose consisted of 300 ug of a 20-mer mutant IDH1 peptide in Montanide, administered subcutaneously together with topical imiquimod. Donors had newly diagnosed WHO grade 3 or 4 IDH1-mutant astrocytomas with loss of nuclear ATRX. The samples were drawn from NOA16, a multicentre, single-arm, open-label phase I trial in Germany that tested a mutant IDH1 peptide vaccine in humans for the first time. Genomic DNA for TCRB sequencing was extracted from EDTA blood using the DNeasy Blood and Tissue Kit. The chain was built from TRBV5-1 and TRBJ2-2; there is no confident call for the D gene. Sequenced here: PBMCs, sampled from a glioma patient whose treatment included an IDH1 peptide vaccine. The sequence came from a woman under 30 with glioma. The CDR3 here reads CASSLEQSTGELFF. The nucleotides read TGCGCCAGCAGCTTGGAACAAAGCACCGGGGAGCTGTTTTTT. The full variable domain, with segments outside the CDR3 supplied by the reference TRBV5-1 and TRBJ2-2 proteins, appears as KAGVTQTPRYLIKTRGQQVTLSCSPISGHRSVSWYQQTPGQGLQFLFEYFSETQRNKGNFPGRFSGRQFSNSRSEMNVSTLELGDSALYLCASSLEQSTGELFFGEGSRLTVL.